This T cell receptor beta chain was profiled in a study of blood T cell repertoires in COVID-19 (dated by TCRdb to 2018 to 2021). The study in broad terms: Collaborator samples came from the United States, Italy and Spain and covered acute and convalescent phases of COVID-19. Subjects who had been exposed to COVID-19, were actively infected with it, or had recovered from it provided the deeply sampled blood TCRbeta repertoires that made up the dataset. The repertoires were released in a freely available public database intended as a resource for research on the immune response to SARS-CoV-2. The samples were drawn from two sources: the first 160 participants of the ongoing ImmuneRACE study, and 950 to 1,500 subjects contributed by 6 global collaborators. Nearly every sample came with metadata listing a de-identified subject ID, COVID-19 status, age in years and sex. The material from the prospective study consisted of cDNA or gDNA derived from T cells, B-cell-depleted T cells, or PBMCs. Where available, HLA class I and class II types were obtained from metadata supplied by the sample provider rather than from assay-based typing.

The immunoSEQ Assay, a bias-controlled multiplex PCR, was used to amplify TCRbeta CDR3 regions from genomic DNA. Processing in the source paper ran as follows. Within the assay, amplification of reference gene primers was used to estimate how many nucleated cells each sample contained. To quantify the absolute abundance of each unique TCRbeta CDR3 rearrangement, sequence reads were collapsed and filtered. For each sample, productive Simpson clonality was calculated by taking the square root of Simpson's diversity index across productive rearrangements. As stored in TCRdb, this immuneACCESS dataset retains in-frame rearrangements with V and J assigned. A fraction of the clones does not appear; measured against another copy, unresolved V genes explain less than half of the discrepancy, and the remainder lacks a known reason. That table gives V, J and clone size, and the DNA gave D and trimming. Recorded for this sample are around 84,000 clones; over 85% of them occurred a single time. Together, the top ten hold around 4.5% of the sample.

About this clone itself: Its cognate antigen has yet to be identified. The sample holds no much larger clone one base away, and base qualities are not on file.

Each collaborating institution followed its own protocols to collect whole blood in K2EDTA tubes. For TCRbeta analysis, collaborators shipped samples in one of three forms: frozen whole blood, isolated PBMCs, or DNA extracted from either of those sample types. The full study reports these points: The quantity of clinical and demographic metadata differed by source and by participant and was supplied without curation.

Reading the germline V gene gives CDR1 LGHNA and CDR2 YSLEER. The CDR3 holds 15 amino acids from the cysteine to the phenylalanine. CDR3 DNA only is kept here, 45 bases in frame from base 1. Trimming costs V 2 bases and J 0 bases, and their ends lie 10 bases apart. The clonotype comes from a man aged 50 to 59 with active COVID-19. The sample consisted of peripheral blood. The chain employs TRBV4-3 and TRBJ1-1, with no D gene named confidently. The CDR3 region has the sequence CASSQTRGMNTEAFF. The DNA sequence is TGCGCCAGCAGCCAAACCCGAGGGATGAACACTGAAGCTTTCTTT.